This TCR beta chain was retrieved from a study of T cells after yellow fever vaccination. Study-wide results and caveats: Reappearance after the booster was seen for most primary-vaccination clones, at roughly 96% CD4 and 88% CD8. Some clonotypes, a small share, were shared between CD4 and CD8 compartments.

For TCR, cDNA came from 5'RACE template switching, which added a universal primer site and UMIs. TCRdb itself ran the 5' RACE reads through MiXCR, one entry per CDR3 protein. The sample has some 300,000 distinct CDR3 sequences, 7.5% to 9.5% seen once; the top ten hold 3% to 4%. CDR3 length: 15 residues. CDR1 and CDR2 (germline): ENHRY, SYGVKD. The V gene lost 3 bases and the J gene lost 4 bases, with 15 bases spanning the gap. This clonotype was seen only a few times. What it binds is not known. Sample: CD4+ T cells sorted from PBMCs, taken 5 days after the yellow fever booster vaccination. The TCR was taken from a man between 18 and 35 years old who received the YFV17D yellow fever vaccine. The chain links TRBV10-3 to TRBJ1-2; possible D gene TRBD1, 5 bases. The CDR3 DNA reads TGTGCCATCAGTGACCCATGGTCCAGGGTCTATGGCTACACCTTC. Translation gives CAISDPWSRVYGYTF.